This T cell receptor beta chain was recovered during a study of T cell repertoires in cytomegalovirus infection. Whole-study context: CMV infection plus the matching HLA type was flagged by public TCR beta signatures. General study results and limits: What dominated the ex vivo response were HLA-C-restricted CMV-specific TCR beta clonotypes. Carriers of CMV and the relevant HLA type were discriminated by public TCR beta frequency.

The sample holds many counts of this clonotype. Its specificity is unknown. TCRdb ran MiXCR on the reads and lists one entry per CDR3 protein. The table includes roughly 600,000 distinct CDR3 sequences, less than 25% detected once. This TCR was sampled from a human donor in good health (CMV status not recorded). Some clones in this sample may be carry-over from other donors' samples. Input material: CD8+ T cells from PBMCs.

This CDR3 reads CASSLDLGAEAFF. The CDR3 DNA follows: TGTGCCAGCAGCTTAGACTTGGGGGCTGAAGCTTTCTTT. The V gene is TRBV7-2, the J gene TRBJ1-1; the D gene is possibly TRBD1 (5 bases). The CDR3 spans 13 residues. Per germline, CDR1 SGHTA and CDR2 FQGNSA. Trimming removed 1 base at V and 6 bases at J, with 9 bases between.